What follows describes a single T cell receptor beta chain. It lacks a known antigen. Base qualities were left out, and no much larger clone turns up one base away. The method was the immunoSEQ multiplex PCR assay. The immuneACCESS repertoire file appears here via TCRdb, limited to in-frame rearrangements. These files lack a portion of the clones; in checked studies, under half of the deficit traces to unresolved V genes, and the cause of the others is not known. The sample records around 50,000 clones, roughly nine tenths of which are singletons. The top ten clonotypes cover 0.2% of the sample. This entry is derived from a study of T cell changes during pregnancy in multiple sclerosis (dated by TCRdb to about 2019). About the investigation overall: The study examined how the T cell repertoire changed over the course of pregnancy in women with multiple sclerosis.

Trimming takes 6 bases off V and 4 bases off J; junction bases not matched to a gene: 9. The CDR3, cysteine through phenylalanine, is 15 amino acids long. CDR3 DNA only is kept here, 45 bases in frame from base 1. CDR1 is given as MNHEY and CDR2 as SVGAGI, both from the germline V gene. The clonotype comes from a female donor with multiple sclerosis, enrolled in a pregnancy study. This receptor chain uses TRBV6-5 and TRBJ2-7; 10 central nucleotides agree with TRBD2. This specimen was CD4+ T cells from peripheral blood mononuclear cells, taken in the second trimester of pregnancy. The CDR3 reads CASSRTGTSDYEQYF. The sequenced DNA: TGTGCCAGCAGCCGTACCGGGACTAGCGATTACGAGCAGTACTTC.